This T cell receptor (beta chain) was obtained from a study of blood T cell repertoires in COVID-19. Trimming removed 0 bases from V and 5 bases from J, with 15 bases in between. Germline CDR1 is SGHNT and CDR2 is YYREEE (reference sequence). The CDR3 consists of 16 residues. The assay was immunoSEQ multiplex PCR, and TCRdb's table has in-frame clones only and misses some. Found here are tens of thousands of clones, 80% to 90% of them singletons; the top ten hold roughly 30%. The sequencing sample was made of peripheral blood. V is TRBV5-4 and J is TRBJ1-5, with D perhaps TRBD1 (5 bases). This sequence originates from a man aged 60 to 75 with COVID-19, enrolled during active disease. The CDR3 coding sequence is TGTGCCAGCAGCTTGGGGCCCGGGACTTCAGATCAGCCCCAGCATTTT. Translated, it gives CASSLGPGTSDQPQHF.